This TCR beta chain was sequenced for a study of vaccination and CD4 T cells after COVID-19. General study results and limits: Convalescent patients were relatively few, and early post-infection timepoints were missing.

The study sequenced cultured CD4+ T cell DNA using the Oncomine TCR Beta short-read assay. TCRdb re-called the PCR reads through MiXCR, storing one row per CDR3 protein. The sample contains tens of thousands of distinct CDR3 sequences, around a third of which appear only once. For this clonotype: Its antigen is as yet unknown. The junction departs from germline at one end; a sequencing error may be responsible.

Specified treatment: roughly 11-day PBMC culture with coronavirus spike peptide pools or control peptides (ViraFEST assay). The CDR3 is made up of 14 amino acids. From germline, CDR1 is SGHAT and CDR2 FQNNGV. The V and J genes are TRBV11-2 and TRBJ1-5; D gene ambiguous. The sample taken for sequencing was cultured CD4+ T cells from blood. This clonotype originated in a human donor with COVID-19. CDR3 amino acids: CASSLAESNQPRHF. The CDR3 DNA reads TGTGCCAGCAGCTTAGCGGAGAGCAATCAGCCCCGGCATTTT. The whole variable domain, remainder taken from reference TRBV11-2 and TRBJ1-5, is EAGVAQSPRYKIIEKRQSVAFWCNPISGHATLYWYQQILGQGPKLLIQFQNNGVVDDSQLPKDRFSAERLKGVDSTLKIQPAKLEDSAVYLCASSLAESNQPRHFGDGTRLSIL.